This T cell receptor (beta chain) was observed in a study of T cell repertoires in cytomegalovirus infection. The germline V gene has CDR1 MNHEY and CDR2 SMNVEV (reference sequence). V gave up 2 bases and J gave up 7 bases, with 9 bases separating them. The length of the CDR3 is 14 residues. TCRdb re-analysed the reads in MiXCR, keeping a single row per CDR3 protein. This repertoire shows some 920,000 distinct CDR3 sequences, around 32% found once; its top ten account for 11% to 15%. Only a few counts were recorded for this clonotype. Its antigen is not known. The source material was cultured CD8+ T cells from PBMCs, sampled from culture after CMV antigen stimulation. The chain carries TRBV27 and TRBJ1-6; tentatively, D is TRBD1 (5 bases). This sequence was found in a human donor in good health (CMV status not recorded). Some clones in this sample may be carry-over from other donors' samples. The CDR3 DNA reads as TGTGCCAGCAGTTTAGCAGGGTCAAATTCACCCCTCCACTTT. It specifies CASSLAGSNSPLHF.